These 20 T cell receptor beta chains originate from one sample sequenced in a study of blood T cells in healthy people across ages. A second PCR of 7 to 11 cycles used a sample-barcoded 5' primer and a J-beta primer mix. TCRdb used MiXCR to reprocess the 5' RACE reads, holding one entry per CDR3 protein. The sample records roughly 1,500,000 distinct CDR3 sequences, 35% to 45% being singletons. Sequencing was done on a sample of blood. The receptors derive from a woman aged 18-35 years in good health.

This clonotype appeared a few times. The chain recombines TRBV27 with TRBJ2-7; TRBD2 might be the D (6 bases). The CDR3 length is 15 residues. V lost 5 bases, J lost 2 bases, and 16 bases lay in between. CDR1 is MNHEY, CDR2 SMNVEV, per germline (reference sequence). CDR3 region: CASSPSLGSPYEQYF. CDR3 sequence (DNA): TGTGCCAGCAGTCCCAGCCTCGGGAGTCCCTACGAGCAGTACTTC.

V and J are TRBV12-3 or TRBV12-4 and TRBJ1-5; D not certain. This CDR3 is 15 amino acids long. Trimming shortened V by 4 bases and J by 2 bases, and 12 bases separated the two germline ends. CDR3 sequence reads: CASSSRQMGNQPQHF. CDR3 sequence (DNA): TGTGCCAGCAGTTCTCGTCAAATGGGCAATCAGCCCCAGCATTTT.

V and J are TRBV27 and TRBJ2-5; D may match TRBD1 or TRBD2 (5 bases each). The DNA end is more similar to TRBJ2-7, so the J call may be wrong. CDR1 is MNHEY, CDR2 SMNVEV, per germline (reference sequence). The length of the CDR3 is 13 residues. CDR3 loop: CASSLSNGAEQYF. The CDR3, as DNA: TGTGCCAGCAGTTTATCGAACGGGGCCGAGCAGTACTTC.

This clonotype turned up a few times. A junction boundary mismatches the germline segment, possibly from a read error. J is TRBJ2-3 and V is TRBV5-1; maybe TRBD2 (5 bases). CDR1 SGHRS and CDR2 YFSETQ come from the germline V gene. There are 15 residues in the CDR3. The CDR3 DNA sequence: TGCGGCAGCCAACTTAGTGGGAGTAGCACAGATACGCAGTATTTT. It codes for CGSQLSGSSTDTQYF.

Turning to this clonotype: The junction and the germline gene differ at one end; a read error may be behind it. The chain recombines TRBV27 with TRBJ2-1, with a possible D match to TRBD2 (8 bases). There are 17 residues in the CDR3. Germline-derived CDR1 and CDR2 are MNHEY and SMNVEV (reference sequence). The CDR3 region has the DNA TGTACCAGGGGGGTTAGCGGGGATGTAAGCTCCTACAATGAGCAGTTCTTC. Encoded protein: CTRGVSGDVSSYNEQFF.

V usage is TRBV20-1 and J usage is TRBJ2-5; D uncertain. The CDR3 totals 15 residues. Trimming shortened V by 0 bases and J by 5 bases, and 16 bases separated the two germline ends. Germline-derived CDR1 and CDR2 are DFQATT and SNEGSKA (reference sequence). The CDR3 sequence: CSARDSIIHSETQYF. CDR3 DNA sequence: TGCAGTGCTAGAGATTCGATCATACACTCGGAGACCCAGTACTTC.

This clonotype was counted only a few times. The chain couples TRBV20-1 to TRBJ2-3; 9 bases align to TRBD1. Germline V gene lookup returns CDR1 DFQATT and CDR2 SNEGSKA (reference sequence). Trimming cost V 2 bases and J 1 base; bases outside gene matches: 1. The CDR3 has 14 amino acids. The CDR3 spells CSARRQGGTDTQYF. CDR3 DNA: TGCAGTGCTAGAAGACAGGGGGGCACAGATACGCAGTATTTT.

The CDR3 bases are TGCAGTGCTAGGAGACTGGTAAGCTCCTACGAGCAGTACTTC. Protein: CSARRLVSSYEQYF. The chain joins TRBV20-1 to TRBJ2-7; D is undetermined. Germline CDR1 DFQATT, CDR2 SNEGSKA (reference sequence). CDR3 length equals 14 residues. V lost 3 bases, J lost 0 bases, and 12 bases lay in between.

This clonotype was seen a few times. The chain is built from TRBV10-1 and TRBJ1-4; no clear D gene. Germline V gene lookup returns CDR1 WNHNN and CDR2 SYGVQD (reference sequence). Trimming removed 2 bases at V and 1 base at J, with 5 bases between. The CDR3 length is 14 residues. The CDR3: CASSEDKTNEKLFF. DNA of the CDR3: TGCGCCAGCAGTGAGGACAAAACTAATGAAAAACTGTTTTTT.

The V call is TRBV4-1, the J call TRBJ2-7; a weak D match, TRBD2 (6 bases). Deletions cut 4 bases from V and 7 bases from J, with 11 bases between. Germline CDR1 is MGHRA and CDR2 is YSYEKL. This CDR3 has 12 amino acids. The CDR3 sequence: CASSREDDEQYF. In nucleotides, the CDR3 is TGCGCCAGCAGCCGGGAGGACGATGAGCAGTACTTC.

This rearrangement joins TRBV7-8 to TRBJ2-3; a weak D match, TRBD2 (6 bases). CDR3 size: 15 residues. Trimming removed 5 bases from V and 4 bases from J, with 16 bases in between. CDR1 SGHVS and CDR2 FQNEAQ come from the germline V gene. CDR3 coding DNA: TGTGCCAGCAGCCCGCGGACTGCTAGCGCAGATACGCAGTATTTT. Protein product: CASSPRTASADTQYF.

A note on this clonotype: One end of the junction is discordant with germline, which a read error may explain. The chain uses TRBV4-2 and TRBJ2-7, with D possibly being TRBD1 (5 bases). The CDR3 covers 15 residues. Germline CDR1 and CDR2: LGHNA and YNFKEQ. This CDR3 reads CVSSQDLAGYYEQYF. For the CDR3, the DNA is TGTGTCAGCAGCCAAGATCTCGCAGGGTACTACGAGCAGTACTTC.

This rearrangement joins TRBV5-1 to TRBJ2-3; 7 bases fit TRBD2. The CDR3 runs to 12 residues. Germline V gives CDR1 SGHRS, CDR2 YFSETQ. V gave up 7 bases and J gave up 11 bases; unmatched junction bases: 10. CDR3 in amino acids: CASASGLMEQYF. DNA of the CDR3: TGCGCCAGCGCTAGCGGTTTGATGGAGCAGTATTTT.

This clonotype appeared many times. CDR3 sequence (DNA): TGTGCCAGCAGTTCCCATAGGACGGACTCTTCACCCCTCCACTTT. Protein: CASSSHRTDSSPLHF. V and J are TRBV6-6 and TRBJ1-6, with D unclear. CDR1 is MNHNY, CDR2 SVGAGI, per germline (reference sequence). This CDR3 is 15 amino acids long. Trimming stripped 4 bases from V and 9 bases from J, with 16 bases between.

CDR3 in amino acids: CASSQDWGQYYGYTF. The CDR3 nucleotides are TGCGCCAGCAGCCAAGATTGGGGGCAGTACTATGGCTACACCTTC. The chain employs TRBV4-1 and TRBJ1-2; D might be TRBD1 (6 bases). The ends were cut back, 0 bases at V and 3 bases at J, with 11 bases in the middle. Germline CDR1 is MGHRA and CDR2 is YSYEKL. The CDR3 length is 15 residues.

The rearrangement uses TRBV2 and TRBJ1-4; 8 nucleotides match TRBD1. This CDR3 is 13 amino acids long. Per the germline V gene, CDR1 is SNHLY and CDR2 is FYNNEI. The V segment lost 7 bases and the J segment 7 bases; nucleotides outside the gene matches: 5. As DNA, the CDR3 is TGTGCCAGCACCAGGGGGCGGGGTGAAAAACTGTTTTTT. Encoded protein: CASTRGRGEKLFF.

CDR3 region: CASSAGQGVNQPQHF. The CDR3 DNA sequence: TGCGCCAGCAGTGCAGGACAGGGGGTTAATCAGCCCCAGCATTTT. This chain links TRBV5-1 with TRBJ1-5; 10 bases line up with TRBD1. Germline CDR1 SGHRS, CDR2 YFSETQ. The CDR3 is 15 residues long. Germline trimming cut 5 bases from V and 4 bases from J; bases unmatched to any gene: 6.

This clonotype was detected a few times. The chain employs TRBV5-1 and TRBJ2-7, with 8 bases identical to TRBD1. The CDR3 totals 13 residues. The germline V gene has CDR1 SGHRS and CDR2 YFSETQ. J gave up 6 bases and V 6 bases, and 8 bases lay outside the gene matches. CDR3 loop: CASKPGQASEQYF. CDR3 in DNA: TGCGCCAGCAAACCGGGACAGGCCTCCGAGCAGTACTTC.

This chain uses TRBV6-5 with TRBJ1-4; D possibly corresponds to TRBD1 (6 bases). The CDR3 sequence is 14 residues long. V was shortened by 7 bases and J by 1 base, with 10 bases between the two germline ends. The germline gives CDR1 MNHEY, CDR2 SVGAGI. The CDR3 sequence: CASTQTGTNEKLFF. DNA of the CDR3: TGTGCCAGCACCCAGACAGGAACTAATGAAAAACTGTTTTTT.

V and J are TRBV20-1 and TRBJ1-6; possibly TRBD1 for D (6 bases). Germline V CDR1 and CDR2: DFQATT, SNEGSKA (reference sequence). V was clipped by 0 bases and J by 6 bases, with 15 bases between them. The CDR3 runs 16 residues. The DNA of the CDR3 is TGCAGTGCTAGAGATATGGGACAAGGGGGTAATTCACCCCTCCACTTT. Residues: CSARDMGQGGNSPLHF.